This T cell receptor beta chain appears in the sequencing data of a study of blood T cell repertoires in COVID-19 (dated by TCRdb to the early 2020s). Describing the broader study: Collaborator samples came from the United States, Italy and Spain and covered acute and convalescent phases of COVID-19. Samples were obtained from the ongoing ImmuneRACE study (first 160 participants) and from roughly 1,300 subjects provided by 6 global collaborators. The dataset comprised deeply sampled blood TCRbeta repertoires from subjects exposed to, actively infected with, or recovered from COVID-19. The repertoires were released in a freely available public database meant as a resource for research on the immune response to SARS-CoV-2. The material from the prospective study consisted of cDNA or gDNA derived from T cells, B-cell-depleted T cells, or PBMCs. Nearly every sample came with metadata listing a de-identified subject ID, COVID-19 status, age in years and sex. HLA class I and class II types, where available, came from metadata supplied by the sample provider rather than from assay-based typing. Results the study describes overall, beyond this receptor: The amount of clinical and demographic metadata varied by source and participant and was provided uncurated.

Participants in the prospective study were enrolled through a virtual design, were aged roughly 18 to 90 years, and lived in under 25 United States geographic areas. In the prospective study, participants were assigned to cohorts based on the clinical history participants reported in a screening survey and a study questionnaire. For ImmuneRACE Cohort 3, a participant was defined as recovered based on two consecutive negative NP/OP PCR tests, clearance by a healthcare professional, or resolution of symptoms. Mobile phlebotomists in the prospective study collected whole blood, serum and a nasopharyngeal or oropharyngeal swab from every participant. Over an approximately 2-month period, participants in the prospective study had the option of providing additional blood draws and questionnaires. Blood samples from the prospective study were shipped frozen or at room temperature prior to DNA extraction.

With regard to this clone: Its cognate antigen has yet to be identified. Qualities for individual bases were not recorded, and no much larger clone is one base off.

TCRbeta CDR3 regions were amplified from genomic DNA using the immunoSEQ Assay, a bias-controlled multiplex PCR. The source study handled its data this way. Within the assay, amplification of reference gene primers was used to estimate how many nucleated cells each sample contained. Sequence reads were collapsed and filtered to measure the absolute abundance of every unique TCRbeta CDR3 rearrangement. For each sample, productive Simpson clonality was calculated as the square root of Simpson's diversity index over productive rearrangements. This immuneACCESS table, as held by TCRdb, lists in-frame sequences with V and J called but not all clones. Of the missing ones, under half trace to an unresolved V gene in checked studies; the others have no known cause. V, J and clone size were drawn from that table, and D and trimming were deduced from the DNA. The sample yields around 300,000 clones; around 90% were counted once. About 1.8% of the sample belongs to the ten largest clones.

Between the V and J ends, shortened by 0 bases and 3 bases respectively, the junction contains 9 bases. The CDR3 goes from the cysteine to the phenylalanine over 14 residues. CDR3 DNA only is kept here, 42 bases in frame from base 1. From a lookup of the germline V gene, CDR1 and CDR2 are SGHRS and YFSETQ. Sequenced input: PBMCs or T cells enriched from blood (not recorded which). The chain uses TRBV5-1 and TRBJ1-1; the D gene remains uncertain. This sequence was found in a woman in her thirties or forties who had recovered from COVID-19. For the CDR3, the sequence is CASSLAGRDTEAFF. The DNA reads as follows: TGCGCCAGCAGCTTGGCCGGTCGGGACACTGAAGCTTTCTTT.